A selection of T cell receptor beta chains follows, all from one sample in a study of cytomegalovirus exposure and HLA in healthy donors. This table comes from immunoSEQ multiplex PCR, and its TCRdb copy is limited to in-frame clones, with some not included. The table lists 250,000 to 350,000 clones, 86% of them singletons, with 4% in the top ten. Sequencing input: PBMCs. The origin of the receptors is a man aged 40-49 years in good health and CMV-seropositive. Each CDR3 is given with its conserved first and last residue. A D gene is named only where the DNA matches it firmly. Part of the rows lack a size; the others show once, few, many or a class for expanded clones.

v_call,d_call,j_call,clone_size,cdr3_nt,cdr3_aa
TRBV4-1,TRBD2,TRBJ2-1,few,TGCGCCAGCAGCCAAGGACTAGCGACCTACAATGAGCAGTTCTTC,CASSQGLATYNEQFF
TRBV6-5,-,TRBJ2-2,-,TGTGCCAGCGTCGGGAGAGGTTCAACCGGGGAGCTGTTTTTT,CASVGRGSTGELFF
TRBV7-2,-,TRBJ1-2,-,TGTGCCAGCAGCTTAGGCACAGGGCATGCCGGCTACACCTTC,CASSLGTGHAGYTF
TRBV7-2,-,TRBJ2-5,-,TGTGCCAGCAGCTTTATCCCAGAAGGGGCTAGTGAGCAGTACTTC,CASSFIPEGASEQYF
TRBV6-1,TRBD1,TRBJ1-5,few,TGTGCCAGCAGTGAAGCTTGGGGTAGGACAGGGGATAGCAATCAGCCCCAGCATTTT,CASSEAWGRTGDSNQPQHF
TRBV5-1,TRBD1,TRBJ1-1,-,TGCGCCAGCATCATGACAGGGGGCACTGAAGCTTTCTTT,CASIMTGGTEAFF
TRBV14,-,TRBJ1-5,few,TGTGCCAGCAGCCAAGGGGAGCGTCAGCCCCAGCATTTT,CASSQGERQPQHF
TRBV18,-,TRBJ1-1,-,TGTGCCAGCTCACCATCAGGTCTCACTGAAGCTTTCTTT,CASSPSGLTEAFF
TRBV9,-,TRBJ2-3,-,TGTGCCAGCAGCGTAGAGGGCAGGGCAACAGATACGCAGTATTTT,CASSVEGRATDTQYF
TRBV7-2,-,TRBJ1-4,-,TGTGCCAGCAGCGGGGGACTGATTAATGAAAAACTGTTTTTT,CASSGGLINEKLFF
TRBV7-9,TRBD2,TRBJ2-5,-,TGTGCCAGCAGCTCGTTGACTAGCGAGGCGAGAGAGACCCAGTACTTC,CASSSLTSEARETQYF
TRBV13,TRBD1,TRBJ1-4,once,TGTGCCAGCAGCTTCCGGACAGGGTCAGGTGAAAAACTGTTTTTT,CASSFRTGSGEKLFF
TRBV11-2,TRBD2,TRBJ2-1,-,TGTGCCAGCAGCTTAGTGGTAGCGGGAGGGCGTGAGCAGTTCTTC,CASSLVVAGGREQFF